The rows below give T cell receptor beta chains drawn from one sample of a study of cytomegalovirus exposure and HLA in healthy donors. Measured with immunoSEQ multiplex PCR; TCRdb has only the in-frame clones, and not every one. The table counts roughly 120,000 clones; 3.6% lies in the top ten. The material sequenced was PBMCs. These receptors came from a man aged 18 to 29 in good health and CMV-seronegative. Both conserved end residues are part of each CDR3. The D gene is left open where the match is weak.

d_call j_call v_call cdr3_nt cdr3_aa
TRBD1 TRBJ1-1 TRBV11-2 TGTGCCAGCAGCTTCGGACAGGCCCGGGCTTTCTTT CASSFGQARAFF
TRBD1 TRBJ2-5 TRBV25-1 TGTGCCAGCAGTGAATCGGGGACAGGGCAAGAGACCCAGTACTTC CASSESGTGQETQYF
TRBD2 TRBJ2-1 TRBV4-2 TGTGCCAGCAGGAGTAGCGGGGGGACCGTCTACAATGAGCAGTTCTTC CASRSSGGTVYNEQFF
TRBD2 TRBJ2-1 TRBV28 TGTGCCAGCAGTACGACTAGCGGGAGAGATTTCGATGAGCAGTTCTTC CASSTTSGRDFDEQFF
. TRBJ1-1 TRBV25-1 TGTGCCAGCAGTGAGGTCGGACTTACTGCGGATAGCGAAGCTTTCTTT CASSEVGLTADSEAFF
TRBD1 TRBJ1-1 TRBV27 TGTGCCAGCAAACCAGGGGGATCAGTAGGCACTGAAGCTTTCTTT CASKPGGSVGTEAFF
. TRBJ1-1 TRBV29-1 TGCAGCGTTGGTATGCGGATGAACACTGAAGCTTTCTTT CSVGMRMNTEAFF
TRBD1 TRBJ1-4 TRBV6-5 TGTGCCAGCAGAGACCGCAGGGGGCAACTGTTTTTT CASRDRRGQLFF
TRBD1 TRBJ1-1 TRBV5-6 TGTGCCAGCAGCTTGCCAGGGGGCATAGTCACTGAAGCTTTCTTT CASSLPGGIVTEAFF
TRBD1 TRBJ2-2 TRBV19 TGTGCCAGTAGTGCGACAGGGATGTACACCGGGGAGCTGTTTTTT CASSATGMYTGELFF
TRBD2 TRBJ2-2 TRBV6-6 TGTGCCACGTCGACTAGCGGGGACACCGGGGAGCTGTTTTTT CATSTSGDTGELFF
. TRBJ1-2 TRBV7-3 TGTGCCAGCAGCGCCTTCGGTAGGGAGACTGGTGGCTACACCTTC CASSAFGRETGGYTF
TRBD1 TRBJ1-5 TRBV30 TGTGCCTGGAGTACGGGACAGTATCAGCCCCAGCATTTT CAWSTGQYQPQHF
. TRBJ1-5 TRBV5-1 TGCGCCAGCAGCCCAGGGGAGGGCGGTCAGCCCCAGCATTTT CASSPGEGGQPQHF
. TRBJ1-1 TRBV6-5 TGTGCCAGCAGTTCCGCACGGAGAATGAACACTGAAGCTTTCTTT CASSSARRMNTEAFF